The clone carrying this TCR beta chain was recorded a few times. This sample stems from a study of regulatory T cells in long-lasting Graves disease. Library construction for TCR beta used iRepertoire HTBI primers and Arm-PCR of CDR3 regions. TCRdb re-called the multiplex PCR reads through MiXCR, storing one row per CDR3 protein. The table lists fewer than 650,000 distinct CDR3 sequences, about 16% of them singletons. The time point here: newly diagnosed GD, antithyroid drugs for less than 3 months. The TCR library was made from RNA extracted from PBMCs. Separately, the same data were catalogued under a study of T cells in Graves' hyperthyroidism and ophthalmopathy.

The sample was peripheral blood mononuclear cells (PBMCs), taken at new diagnosis, from a patient treated with antithyroid drugs. The receptor's source is a man aged 18-30 years with Graves disease.

Written as DNA, the CDR3 is TGTGCCGGGCTCACTGGGGCCAACGTCCTGACTTTC. It encodes CAGLTGANVLTF. This chain links TRBV11-2 with TRBJ2-6; D not certain. This CDR3 contains 12 residues. Trimming shortened V by 11 bases and J by 2 bases, and 7 bases separated the two germline ends. CDR1 is SGHAT and CDR2 is FQNNGV in the germline V gene.